This TCR beta chain came from a study of T cell responses to AZD1222 COVID-19 vaccine. A remark on this clone: Its antigen is not known.

The V segment lost 8 bases and the J segment 5 bases; nucleotides outside the gene matches: 4. The CDR3 is 13 amino acids. Profiled with immunoSEQ multiplex PCR; TCRdb holds only in-frame clones, not every one. The table shows approximately 110,000 clones, with around 85% occurring only once. Study-wide points: Scientists sampled the repertoires only once the peak T cell response had passed. Seropositive status at baseline applied to only a handful of AZD1222 recipients.

The receptor comes from an adult who received the AZD1222 COVID-19 vaccine. The input for sequencing was peripheral blood, taken 28 days after the second AZD1222 dose. The chain recombines TRBV12-3 or TRBV12-4 with TRBJ1-5, with 9 bases lining up with TRBD1. The CDR3: CASRRTGDQPQHF. The CDR3 DNA reads TGTGCCAGCCGTAGGACAGGGGATCAGCCCCAGCATTTT.